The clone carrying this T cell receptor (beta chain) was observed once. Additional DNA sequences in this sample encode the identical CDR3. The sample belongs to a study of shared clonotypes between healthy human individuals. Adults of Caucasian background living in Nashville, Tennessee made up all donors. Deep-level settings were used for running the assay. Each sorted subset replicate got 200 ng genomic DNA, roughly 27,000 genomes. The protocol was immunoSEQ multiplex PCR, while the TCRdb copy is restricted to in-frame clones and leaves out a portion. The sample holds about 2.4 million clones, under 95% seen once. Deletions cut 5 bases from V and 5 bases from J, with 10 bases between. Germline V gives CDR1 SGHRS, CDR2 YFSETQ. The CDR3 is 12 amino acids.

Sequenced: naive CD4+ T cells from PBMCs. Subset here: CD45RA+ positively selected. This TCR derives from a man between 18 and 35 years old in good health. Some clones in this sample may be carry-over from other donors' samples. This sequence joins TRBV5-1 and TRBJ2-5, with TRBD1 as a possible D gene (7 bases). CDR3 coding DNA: TGCGCCAGCAGTCCAGGGGGGGAGACCCAGTACTTC. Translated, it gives CASSPGGETQYF.